This entry lists 22 T cell receptor beta chains sequenced from one sample in a study of OX40 agonist ivuxolimab in advanced cancers. The repertoire was sequenced with immunoSEQ multiplex PCR; TCRdb's copy has only in-frame clones and lacks some. Seen here are roughly 80,000 clones, roughly 91% observed once, and the top ten hold 1.5% to 2%. The sequences come from CD4+ or CD8+ T cells sorted from blood, collected in a trial of the OX40 agonist ivuxolimab. The receptors derive from an adult with an advanced solid tumor such as melanoma, head and neck, liver or kidney cancer.

The chain has TRBV14 and TRBJ2-7; 15 bases are shared with TRBD2. Germline lookup yields CDR1 SGHDN and CDR2 FVKESK. The CDR3 sequence is 17 residues long. The V gene end was trimmed by 4 bases and the J gene end by 2 bases; junction bases not matched to a gene: 6. The CDR3 region is CASSPGLAGGTTYEQYF. CDR3 DNA sequence: TGTGCCAGCAGCCCGGGACTAGCGGGAGGAACTACCTACGAGCAGTACTTC.

The rearrangement links TRBV6-5 to TRBJ2-7; D remains unclear. Germline CDR1 and CDR2: MNHEY and SVGAGI. This CDR3 is built from 14 residues. V lost 0 bases and J 1 base, leaving 7 bases between the germline ends. CDR3 residues: CASSYSSGSYEQYF. The CDR3, as DNA: TGTGCCAGCAGTTACTCGTCAGGTTCCTACGAGCAGTACTTC.

This clone was observed a single time. The V call is TRBV5-4, the J call TRBJ2-1; D is uncertain. The germline V gene encodes CDR1 SGHNT and CDR2 YYREEE (reference sequence). Trimming pared 0 bases from V and 6 bases from J, leaving 7 bases between. The CDR3 runs to 13 residues. CDR3 loop: CASSLAGSNEQFF. The CDR3 nucleotides are TGTGCCAGCAGCTTGGCGGGTAGCAATGAGCAGTTCTTC.

V gene TRBV5-4 combines with J gene TRBJ1-1, with D uncertain. The CDR3 is 14 residues long. Trimming pared 2 bases from V and 1 base from J, leaving 9 bases between. Germline CDR1 reads SGHNT; CDR2 reads YYREEE (reference sequence). CDR3 DNA sequence: TGTGCCAGCAGCTTTAGAGACCGGAACACTGAAGCTTTCTTT. Its translation: CASSFRDRNTEAFF.

The V and J genes are TRBV7-9 and TRBJ1-6; D might be TRBD1 (5 bases). The V gene's germline CDR1 is SEHNR and CDR2 FQNEAQ (reference sequence). V was pared by 7 bases and J by 7 bases, with 20 bases between. The CDR3 totals 16 residues. CDR3 nucleotides: TGTGCCAGCACCCGAGACACTACTCGGGGGAATTCACCCCTCCACTTT. This encodes CASTRDTTRGNSPLHF.

This clone was seen just once. A read error may produce the germline difference seen at one junction end. The V gene is TRBV19, the J gene TRBJ2-7; D is ambiguous. Germline values: CDR1 LNHDA, CDR2 SQIVND (reference sequence). This CDR3 has 13 amino acids. CDR3 sequence (DNA): TGTGCAAGTAAGGGAAGGAATTCCTACGAGCAGTACTTC. The encoded protein is CASKGRNSYEQYF.

The chain has TRBV7-2 and TRBJ2-3; 11 bases fit TRBD2. The V gene end was trimmed by 4 bases and the J gene end by 0 bases; junction bases not matched to a gene: 3. Per the germline V gene, CDR1 is SGHTA and CDR2 is FQGNSA. The CDR3 covers 16 residues. DNA of the CDR3: TGTGCCAGCAGCTCCGGGACTAGCGGAAGCACAGATACGCAGTATTTT. Its protein is CASSSGTSGSTDTQYF.

The chain carries TRBV9 and TRBJ2-5, with no clear D. V gave up 7 bases and J gave up 5 bases, with 6 bases separating them. Per the germline V gene, CDR1 is SGDLS and CDR2 is YYNGEE. The CDR3 is 10 amino acids. The CDR3 reads CASGEETQYF. The CDR3 DNA reads TGTGCCAGCGGCGAGGAGACCCAGTACTTC.

CDR3 in amino acids: CASSSSETQYF. CDR3 DNA sequence: TGTGCCAGCAGTTCTTCCGAGACCCAGTACTTC. The gene calls are TRBV6-5 and TRBJ2-5; no clear D. CDR3 length equals 11 residues. V was cut by 4 bases and J by 5 bases, with 5 bases left in between. Germline CDR1 reads MNHEY; CDR2 reads SVGAGI.

The chain has TRBV7-2 and TRBJ2-7; TRBD1 might be the D (8 bases). The CDR3 totals 13 residues. The germline V and J ends were trimmed by 7 bases and 6 bases, with 16 bases remaining between them. The germline V gene encodes CDR1 SGHTA and CDR2 FQGNSA. The CDR3 DNA is TGTGCCAGCAACACACAGGGGGGGGCCGAGCAGTACTTC. Translating gives CASNTQGGAEQYF.

V is TRBV2 and J is TRBJ2-5; D possibly uses TRBD1 or TRBD2 (5 bases each). This CDR3 comprises 14 residues. V was trimmed by 4 bases and J by 1 base, leaving 10 bases between them. Germline CDR1 SNHLY, CDR2 FYNNEI. CDR3 loop: CASSAGPIQETQYF. For the CDR3, the DNA is TGTGCCAGCAGTGCGGGGCCCATCCAAGAGACCCAGTACTTC.

The chain joins TRBV4-2 to TRBJ1-2; 8 nucleotides agree with TRBD1. Germline CDR1 LGHNA, CDR2 YNFKEQ. This CDR3 is built from 16 residues. J lost 4 bases, V lost 0 bases, and 7 bases had no gene match. The CDR3: CASSQERDRQGYGYTF. CDR3 coding DNA: TGTGCCAGCAGCCAAGAAAGGGACAGGCAAGGCTATGGCTACACCTTC.

The rearrangement joins TRBV10-3 to TRBJ2-7, with 9 positions matching TRBD2. CDR3 length equals 16 residues. In germline, CDR1 is ENHRY, CDR2 SYGVKD. The ends lost 2 bases at V and 0 bases at J; junction bases unmatched: 5. CDR3 region: CAISEGGGRASYEQYF. The DNA of the CDR3 is TGTGCCATCAGTGAGGGGGGCGGGAGGGCCTCCTACGAGCAGTACTTC.

The rearrangement uses TRBV18 and TRBJ2-5, with D maybe TRBD2 (6 bases). The CDR3 is made up of 15 amino acids. V lost 1 base and J 2 bases, leaving 11 bases between the germline ends. CDR1 KGHSH and CDR2 LQKENI come from the germline V gene. For the CDR3, the DNA is TGTGCCAGCTCACCACAGACGGCGGGACAAGAGACCCAGTACTTC. This sequence encodes CASSPQTAGQETQYF.

The chain carries TRBV10-3 and TRBJ2-5, with 9 bases fitting TRBD2. The V and J ends lost 6 bases and 5 bases, in that order; junction bases with no gene match: 4. The CDR3 spans 13 residues. Germline V gene lookup returns CDR1 ENHRY and CDR2 SYGVKD. The CDR3 sequence: CAIRTSGGETQYF. The CDR3 coding sequence is TGTGCCATCAGGACTAGCGGCGGCGAGACCCAGTACTTC.

The V call is TRBV5-6, the J call TRBJ1-1, with D unresolved. The CDR3 spans 13 residues. From germline, CDR1 is SGHDT and CDR2 YYEEEE. The V end lost 2 bases, the J end lost 5 bases, and 10 bases lay between the germline ends. CDR3 nucleotides: TGTGCCAGCAGCTTATTAGTAGGGACTGAAGCTTTCTTT. It yields the protein CASSLLVGTEAFF.

The DNA for the CDR3 is TGTGCCAGCAGCTCCCGGACCAGCACAGATACGCAGTATTTT. Translated, it gives CASSSRTSTDTQYF. The V gene is TRBV11-3, the J gene TRBJ2-3, with D uncertain. CDR1 and CDR2 from the germline V gene are SGHNT and YENEEA. The V end was cut by 4 bases, the J end by 0 bases, with 8 bases between. This CDR3 is built from 14 residues.

The chain carries TRBV5-1 and TRBJ2-7; 7 bases fit TRBD2. This CDR3 has 16 residues. From germline, CDR1 is SGHRS and CDR2 YFSETQ. The ends lost 2 bases at V and 2 bases at J; junction bases unmatched: 10. CDR3 nucleotide sequence: TGCGCCAGCAGCTTAGGGCTAGCGGTCAATGCCTACGAGCAGTACTTC. Translation gives CASSLGLAVNAYEQYF.

The rearrangement links TRBV7-3 to TRBJ2-3; no clear D gene. Germline-derived CDR1 and CDR2 are SGHTA and FQGTGA. Trimming shortened V by 5 bases and J by 1 base, and 4 bases separated the two germline ends. The CDR3 extends over 12 amino acids. The CDR3 DNA sequence: TGTGCCAGCAGCCCGGGCACAGATACGCAGTATTTT. It translates to CASSPGTDTQYF.

The J gene is TRBJ2-3, the V gene TRBV10-3, with D possibly matching TRBD2 (7 bases). Trimming shortened V by 6 bases and J by 2 bases, and 15 bases separated the two germline ends. The CDR3 loop spans 15 amino acids. Looked up from germline, CDR1 is ENHRY and CDR2 is SYGVKD. DNA for the CDR3: TGTGCCATCAGCGTACAGGGAGGGGTCACAGATACGCAGTATTTT. It codes for CAISVQGGVTDTQYF.

The chain has TRBV5-1 and TRBJ2-5; no clear D. Trimming cost V 4 bases and J 1 base, with 8 bases left between them. The CDR3 has 13 amino acids. The germline V gene encodes CDR1 SGHRS and CDR2 YFSETQ. The CDR3 nucleotides read TGCGCCAGCAGCGCGCAGACCCAAGAGACCCAGTACTTC. This sequence encodes CASSAQTQETQYF.

This clone appeared once. The rearrangement links TRBV19 to TRBJ2-5; maybe TRBD1 (6 bases). The CDR3 has 14 amino acids. In germline, CDR1 is LNHDA, CDR2 SQIVND (reference sequence). The V and J ends lost 8 bases and 5 bases respectively, with 18 bases between them. The CDR3 region has the DNA TGTGCCAGTTCTTGGGACACGCAATCCGAGACCCAGTACTTC. This translates into CASSWDTQSETQYF.